This is a list of T cell receptor beta chains from one sample in a study of T cell repertoires in cytomegalovirus infection. MiXCR, run by TCRdb on the reads, gives a single entry per CDR3 protein. The data contain approximately 500,000 distinct CDR3 sequences, over 9% of them seen just once; the ten biggest clones take up roughly a tenth. The sequenced material came from PBMCs. The source of these receptors is a human donor in good health (CMV status not recorded). Some clones in this sample may be carry-over from other donors' samples. The CDR3 runs from the conserved cysteine through the conserved F or W. Fields, in order: V gene, clone size, J gene, D gene, CDR3 protein, CDR3 DNA. A D gene is named only where the DNA matches it firmly. Clone size is not always given. Where it is, it says once, few, many or a class for expanded clones.

V gene: TRBV15
clone size: few
J gene: TRBJ1-1
D gene: -
CDR3 protein: CATSTRDDTEAFF
CDR3 DNA: TGTGCCACCAGCACCAGAGACGACACTGAAGCTTTCTTT

V gene: TRBV3-1
clone size: -
J gene: TRBJ1-2
D gene: -
CDR3 protein: CASSQVAAGGYTF
CDR3 DNA: TGTGCCAGCAGCCAAGTCGCTGCCGGTGGCTACACCTTC

V gene: TRBV10-3
clone size: few
J gene: TRBJ1-1
D gene: -
CDR3 protein: CAIRERGTEAFF
CDR3 DNA: TGTGCCATCAGAGAAAGGGGCACTGAAGCTTTCTTT

V gene: TRBV7-9
clone size: few
J gene: TRBJ1-1
D gene: TRBD1
CDR3 protein: CASSLTGGRGNTEAFF
CDR3 DNA: TGTGCCAGCAGTCTTACAGGGGGGAGAGGGAACACTGAAGCTTTCTTT

V gene: TRBV7-2
clone size: many
J gene: TRBJ2-7
D gene: -
CDR3 protein: CASSLGPGARQYF
CDR3 DNA: TGTGCCAGCAGCTTGGGCCCAGGGGCGCGGCAGTACTTC

V gene: TRBV20-1
clone size: many
J gene: TRBJ1-6
D gene: -
CDR3 protein: CSARGAQRHSPLHF
CDR3 DNA: TGCAGTGCTAGAGGGGCACAGAGACACTCACCCCTCCACTTT

V gene: TRBV7-9
clone size: many
J gene: TRBJ2-3
D gene: -
CDR3 protein: CASTPQVDTQYF
CDR3 DNA: TGTGCCAGCACCCCTCAGGTAGATACGCAGTATTTT

V gene: TRBV10-3
clone size: few
J gene: TRBJ1-1
D gene: -
CDR3 protein: CAAVVGERGGEAFF
CDR3 DNA: TGTGCCGCCGTCGTCGGGGAGAGGGGAGGTGAAGCTTTCTTT

V gene: TRBV3-1
clone size: -
J gene: TRBJ1-2
D gene: TRBD1
CDR3 protein: CASSQDEGAGNYGYTF
CDR3 DNA: TGTGCCAGCAGCCAAGATGAGGGGGCGGGGAACTATGGCTACACCTTC

V gene: TRBV7-9
clone size: -
J gene: TRBJ2-1
D gene: -
CDR3 protein: CASSPTRKQFF
CDR3 DNA: TGTGCCAGCAGCCCGACTAGGAAGCAGTTCTTC

V gene: TRBV29-1
clone size: -
J gene: TRBJ1-1
D gene: -
CDR3 protein: CSVRLMVPNTEAFF
CDR3 DNA: TGCAGCGTTCGACTAATGGTACCGAACACTGAAGCTTTCTTT

V gene: TRBV20-1
clone size: once
J gene: TRBJ1-1
D gene: -
CDR3 protein: CSAREERGAFF
CDR3 DNA: TGCAGTGCTAGAGAGGAAAGGGGAGCTTTCTTT

V gene: TRBV9
clone size: few
J gene: TRBJ2-1
D gene: TRBD2
CDR3 protein: CASSVSGRAGEQFF
CDR3 DNA: TGTGCCAGCAGCGTAAGCGGGAGGGCCGGTGAGCAGTTCTTC

V gene: TRBV29-1
clone size: -
J gene: TRBJ2-1
D gene: TRBD1
CDR3 protein: CSVDGTGDYNEQFF
CDR3 DNA: TGCAGCGTTGACGGGACAGGGGACTACAATGAGCAGTTCTTC

V gene: TRBV11-2
clone size: many
J gene: TRBJ1-1
D gene: -
CDR3 protein: CASSLVAGRGTEAFF
CDR3 DNA: TGTGCCAGCAGCTTAGTGGCCGGGCGCGGAACTGAAGCTTTCTTT

V gene: TRBV5-1
clone size: many
J gene: TRBJ1-4
D gene: -
CDR3 protein: CASSLGTATNEKLFF
CDR3 DNA: TGTGCCAGCAGTCTCGGGACGGCAACTAATGAAAAACTGTTTTTT

V gene: TRBV19
clone size: -
J gene: TRBJ2-2
D gene: -
CDR3 protein: CASHALPAGNLELFF
CDR3 DNA: TGTGCCAGCCACGCCCTCCCGGCTGGGAACCTGGAGCTGTTTTTT

V gene: TRBV3-1
clone size: many
J gene: TRBJ1-6
D gene: TRBD1
CDR3 protein: CASSQGQGHNSPLHF
CDR3 DNA: TGTGCCAGCAGCCAAGGACAGGGCCATAATTCACCCCTCCACTTT

V gene: TRBV7-3
clone size: many
J gene: TRBJ2-1
D gene: -
CDR3 protein: CASSSLEGPATWLYNEQFF
CDR3 DNA: TGTGCCAGCAGCTCCCTAGAGGGGCCCGCGACATGGCTCTACAATGAGCAGTTCTTC

V gene: TRBV5-1
clone size: few
J gene: TRBJ1-1
D gene: -
CDR3 protein: CASSPGRSGVGTEAFF
CDR3 DNA: TGCGCCAGCAGCCCTGGAAGGTCCGGGGTTGGCACTGAAGCTTTCTTT

V gene: TRBV28
clone size: -
J gene: TRBJ1-3
D gene: -
CDR3 protein: CASVPPDGALGGNTIYF
CDR3 DNA: TGTGCCAGCGTCCCGCCGGACGGAGCCCTAGGGGGAAACACCATATATTTT

V gene: TRBV20-1
clone size: many
J gene: TRBJ1-1
D gene: TRBD1
CDR3 protein: CSASGTGGVNTEAFF
CDR3 DNA: TGCAGTGCTAGCGGGACAGGGGGCGTCAACACTGAAGCTTTCTTT

V gene: TRBV6-1
clone size: many
J gene: TRBJ1-2
D gene: TRBD1
CDR3 protein: CASSRPGDRANYGYTF
CDR3 DNA: TGTGCCAGCAGTCGCCCAGGGGACAGGGCTAACTATGGCTACACCTTC

V gene: TRBV5-6
clone size: many
J gene: TRBJ2-3
D gene: -
CDR3 protein: CASSLREPGSDTQYF
CDR3 DNA: TGTGCCAGCAGCTTGCGGGAGCCTGGTTCAGATACGCAGTATTTT

V gene: TRBV7-8
clone size: many
J gene: TRBJ2-1
D gene: -
CDR3 protein: CASSLTRSSYNEQFF
CDR3 DNA: TGTGCCAGCAGCTTAACCAGAAGCTCCTACAATGAGCAGTTCTTC

V gene: TRBV7-2
clone size: many
J gene: TRBJ2-3
D gene: TRBD2
CDR3 protein: CASSLVAGGMTDTQYF
CDR3 DNA: TGTGCCAGCAGCTTAGTAGCGGGAGGGATGACAGATACGCAGTATTTT

V gene: TRBV15
clone size: -
J gene: TRBJ2-3
D gene: -
CDR3 protein: CATSRVVRSSDTQYF
CDR3 DNA: TGTGCCACCAGCAGAGTCGTCCGGTCGTCAGATACGCAGTATTTT

V gene: TRBV20-1
clone size: -
J gene: TRBJ2-5
D gene: -
CDR3 protein: CSGRRAGQETQYF
CDR3 DNA: TGCAGTGGTAGAAGGGCGGGTCAAGAGACCCAGTACTTC

V gene: TRBV20-1
clone size: few
J gene: TRBJ2-3
D gene: -
CDR3 protein: CSAGAVRESTDTQYF
CDR3 DNA: TGCAGTGCTGGGGCAGTGAGGGAGAGCACAGATACGCAGTATTTT

V gene: TRBV27
clone size: many
J gene: TRBJ2-1
D gene: -
CDR3 protein: CASSSSLGGIFDNEQFF
CDR3 DNA: TGTGCCAGCAGTTCTTCTTTGGGGGGCATTTTTGACAATGAGCAGTTCTTC

V gene: TRBV7-3
clone size: many
J gene: TRBJ1-1
D gene: -
CDR3 protein: CASSSSDSEAFF
CDR3 DNA: TGTGCCAGCAGCTCCTCGGACAGTGAAGCTTTCTTT

V gene: TRBV27
clone size: -
J gene: TRBJ2-7
D gene: -
CDR3 protein: CASSFRGSRNYEQYF
CDR3 DNA: TGTGCCAGCAGTTTTCGTGGGAGCAGGAACTACGAGCAGTACTTC

V gene: TRBV5-6
clone size: many
J gene: TRBJ2-3
D gene: TRBD2
CDR3 protein: CASSLLAGVDTQYF
CDR3 DNA: TGTGCCAGCAGCTTACTAGCGGGAGTAGATACGCAGTATTTT

V gene: TRBV20-1
clone size: few
J gene: TRBJ2-3
D gene: TRBD2
CDR3 protein: CSARDPSGGFDTQYF
CDR3 DNA: TGCAGTGCTAGAGATCCTAGCGGGGGCTTTGATACGCAGTATTTT

V gene: TRBV7-2
clone size: many
J gene: TRBJ2-1
D gene: TRBD2
CDR3 protein: CASSYLAGPYNEQFF
CDR3 DNA: TGTGCCAGCAGCTACCTAGCGGGGCCCTACAATGAGCAGTTCTTC

V gene: TRBV29-1
clone size: many
J gene: TRBJ2-3
D gene: -
CDR3 protein: CSVAPGLTDTQYF
CDR3 DNA: TGCAGCGTCGCCCCGGGCCTCACAGATACGCAGTATTTT

V gene: TRBV3-1
clone size: many
J gene: TRBJ1-1
D gene: -
CDR3 protein: CASSQESGAALFF
CDR3 DNA: TGTGCCAGCAGCCAAGAAAGTGGGGCGGCCCTTTTCTTT

V gene: TRBV19
clone size: many
J gene: TRBJ1-2
D gene: -
CDR3 protein: CASSRQKTSRHGYTF
CDR3 DNA: TGTGCCAGTAGTAGGCAGAAAACTTCGCGGCATGGCTACACCTTC

V gene: TRBV27
clone size: -
J gene: TRBJ1-1
D gene: -
CDR3 protein: CASSLRGRMNTEAFF
CDR3 DNA: TGTGCCAGCAGTTTACGCGGCAGGATGAACACTGAAGCTTTCTTT

V gene: TRBV12-3/TRBV12-4
clone size: few
J gene: TRBJ2-1
D gene: TRBD2
CDR3 protein: CASNPGLANNEQFF
CDR3 DNA: TGTGCCAGCAACCCAGGACTAGCGAACAATGAGCAGTTCTTC

V gene: TRBV2
clone size: many
J gene: TRBJ1-1
D gene: TRBD1
CDR3 protein: CASSTAVDRAMNTEAFF
CDR3 DNA: TGTGCCAGCAGCACAGCGGTTGACAGGGCCATGAACACTGAAGCTTTCTTT

V gene: TRBV20-1
clone size: -
J gene: TRBJ2-3
D gene: TRBD2
CDR3 protein: CSARGLGLAGTDTQYF
CDR3 DNA: TGCAGTGCTAGAGGGTTGGGACTAGCGGGAACAGATACGCAGTATTTT

V gene: TRBV20-1
clone size: few
J gene: TRBJ1-1
D gene: -
CDR3 protein: CSVGSGTEAFF
CDR3 DNA: TGCAGTGTCGGATCCGGGACAGAAGCTTTCTTT

V gene: TRBV10-2
clone size: many
J gene: TRBJ2-3
D gene: -
CDR3 protein: CASSETGPNTQYF
CDR3 DNA: TGCGCCAGCAGTGAGACAGGGCCGAATACGCAGTATTTT

V gene: TRBV7-2
clone size: many
J gene: TRBJ2-3
D gene: TRBD2
CDR3 protein: CASSLAFGGSPDTQYF
CDR3 DNA: TGTGCCAGCAGCTTAGCGTTTGGCGGGAGTCCAGATACGCAGTATTTT

V gene: TRBV5-1
clone size: many
J gene: TRBJ1-1
D gene: TRBD1
CDR3 protein: CASTGPGGETEAFF
CDR3 DNA: TGCGCCAGCACGGGGCCAGGGGGAGAGACTGAAGCTTTCTTT

V gene: TRBV10-3
clone size: -
J gene: TRBJ1-2
D gene: TRBD1
CDR3 protein: CAIHPDRGNGYTF
CDR3 DNA: TGTGCCATTCACCCCGACAGGGGAAATGGCTACACCTTC

V gene: TRBV7-9
clone size: many
J gene: TRBJ2-1
D gene: -
CDR3 protein: CASTPPVGVSYNEQFF
CDR3 DNA: TGTGCCAGCACCCCCCCCGTGGGGGTGTCCTACAATGAGCAGTTCTTC